The 30 T cell receptor beta chains listed next were all sequenced from one sample in a study of CD8+ T cells in alopecia areata. cDNA reverse transcribed from extracted RNA served as the sequencing template. Here immunoSEQ multiplex PCR was the method, and the copy in TCRdb shows in-frame clones only, minus some. The sample has fewer than 200,000 clones; about 70% are singletons. This specimen was CD8+ T cells sorted from blood, taken at week 0. The receptors were gathered from a human donor with alopecia areata.

The rearrangement joins TRBV7-9 to TRBJ2-1, with D tentatively TRBD1 or TRBD2 (5 bases each). The CDR3 runs 16 residues. Germline V gives CDR1 SEHNR, CDR2 FQNEAQ (reference sequence). Trimming removed 5 bases at V and 3 bases at J, with 17 bases between. This CDR3 is CASSSLSGRSYNEQFF. CDR3 in DNA: TGTGCCAGCAGCAGCCTTTCGGGACGGAGCTACAATGAGCAGTTCTTC. Supplemented by reference TRBV7-9 and TRBJ2-1, the full variable domain reads DTGVSQNPRHKITKRGQNVTFRCDPISEHNRLYWYRQTLGQGPEFLTYFQNEAQLEKSRLLSDRFSAERPKGSFSTLEIQRTEQGDSAMYLCASSSLSGRSYNEQFFGPGTRLTVL.

The V and J genes are TRBV30 and TRBJ1-1; possibly TRBD1 for D (5 bases). The germline V gene has CDR1 GTSNPN and CDR2 SVGIG (reference sequence). V shed 5 bases and J shed 5 bases, with 9 bases lying between them. The CDR3 runs 11 residues. The CDR3 loop reads CAWEWGTEAFF. In DNA, the CDR3 is TGTGCCTGGGAGTGGGGGACTGAAGCTTTCTTT.

V is TRBV11-3 and J is TRBJ2-5; 11 bases are shared with TRBD1. V lost 4 bases and J lost 5; bases outside the gene matches: 6. This CDR3 has 15 residues. Germline assignment: CDR1 SGHNT and CDR2 YENEEA. The CDR3 DNA reads TGTGCCAGCAGCTCGGACAGGGGGCAACTGGAGACCCAGTACTTC. Protein product: CASSSDRGQLETQYF.

This clone appeared a few times. This sequence joins TRBV9 and TRBJ2-7; 8 bases are shared with TRBD1. CDR1 is SGDLS, CDR2 YYNGEE, per germline. The length of the CDR3 is 14 residues. The V segment lost 2 bases and the J segment 2 bases; nucleotides outside the gene matches: 3. The CDR3 region has the DNA TGTGCCAGCAGCGTGGGACAGGCTCCCTACGAGCAGTACTTC. Amino acid sequence: CASSVGQAPYEQYF. Full variable domain (missing parts from reference TRBV9 and TRBJ2-7): DSGVTQTPKHLITATGQRVTLRCSPRSGDLSVYWYQQSLDQGLQFLIQYYNGEERAKGNILERFSAQQFPDLHSELNLSSLELGDSALYFCASSVGQAPYEQYFGPGTRLTVT.

The rearrangement uses TRBV2 and TRBJ2-3; no firm D call. The germline V and J ends were trimmed by 2 bases and 6 bases, with 9 bases remaining between them. Germline V gene lookup returns CDR1 SNHLY and CDR2 FYNNEI. The CDR3 extends over 13 amino acids. The CDR3 DNA is TGTGCCAGCAGTGAACCGTTAAAGGATACGCAGTATTTT. This gives the protein CASSEPLKDTQYF.

The genes are TRBV25-1 and TRBJ2-1; tentative D call: TRBD2 (6 bases). CDR3 length: 14 amino acids. Trimming shortened V by 7 bases and J by 2 bases, and 12 bases separated the two germline ends. Germline CDR1 is MGHDK and CDR2 is SYGVNS. The CDR3: CASNGGDPYNEQFF. The CDR3 DNA reads as TGTGCCAGCAACGGGGGAGATCCCTACAATGAGCAGTTCTTC.

V gene TRBV29-1 combines with J gene TRBJ1-2, with D unresolved. The germline V and J ends were trimmed by 6 bases and 4 bases, with 12 bases remaining between them. This CDR3 has 12 amino acids. Germline values: CDR1 SQVTM, CDR2 ANQGSEA. CDR3 nucleotides: TGCAGCGTCATCCTCCAGGCCTATGGCTACACCTTC. Translating it yields CSVILQAYGYTF.

The chain joins TRBV19 to TRBJ1-2, with 8 bases aligning to TRBD1. V dropped 8 bases and J dropped 5; count of bases not matched to a gene: 13. Germline V lookup: CDR1 LNHDA, CDR2 SQIVND (reference sequence). The CDR3 has 15 residues. The CDR3 here is CASVAGQGARYGYTF. CDR3 sequence (DNA): TGTGCCAGTGTTGCGGGGCAGGGGGCAAGGTATGGCTACACCTTC.

The CDR3 DNA reads TGCGCCAGCAGCCAAGATCGTCCCTCAGACTACAATGAGCAGTTCTTC. Amino acids: CASSQDRPSDYNEQFF. The chain links TRBV4-1 to TRBJ2-1; D is ambiguous. The ends were cut back, 0 bases at V and 3 bases at J, with 12 bases in the middle. Germline values: CDR1 MGHRA, CDR2 YSYEKL. This CDR3 spans 16 amino acids.

This clone was found a few times. The chain couples TRBV6-5 to TRBJ1-6, with D tentatively TRBD1 (6 bases). Germline V lookup: CDR1 MNHEY, CDR2 SVGAGI. V lost 1 base, J lost 9 bases, and 13 bases lay in between. The CDR3 sequence is 15 residues long. In DNA form, the CDR3 reads TGTGCCAGCAGTTACTTCCCAGGGGCGGTTTCACCCCTCCACTTT. This codes for CASSYFPGAVSPLHF.

The V and J genes are TRBV25-1 and TRBJ1-1; 7 positions match TRBD1. The junction had 5 bases not matched to a gene; V was cut back by 5 bases and J by 5 bases. The germline gives CDR1 MGHDK, CDR2 SYGVNS. CDR3 length: 13 amino acids. The CDR3 reads CASSIGGYTEAFF. Here the CDR3 DNA reads TGTGCCAGCAGTATAGGGGGCTATACTGAAGCTTTCTTT.

This clone came up a few times. The chain joins TRBV29-1 to TRBJ2-6; no reliable D call. V was cut by 6 bases and J by 2 bases, with 8 bases left in between. Germline V gene data show CDR1 as SQVTM and CDR2 as ANQGSEA. The CDR3 runs 13 residues. The DNA of the CDR3 is TGCAGCGTCCATATCACTGGGGCCAACGTCCTGACTTTC. As protein: CSVHITGANVLTF.

The chain carries TRBV7-2 and TRBJ2-1; 7 nucleotides agree with TRBD2. The ends lost 0 bases at V and 8 bases at J; junction bases unmatched: 7. This CDR3 has 15 amino acids. Germline V CDR1 and CDR2: SGHTA, FQGNSA. In DNA form, the CDR3 reads TGTGCCAGCAGCTTAGCTGGCGGGGGTAAAGATGAGCAGTTCTTC. It specifies CASSLAGGGKDEQFF.

This chain connects TRBV6-5 to TRBJ1-6; D is unclear. Germline V lookup: CDR1 MNHEY, CDR2 SVGAGI. The CDR3 totals 16 residues. V was cut by 0 bases and J by 0 bases, with 6 bases left in between. This CDR3 is CASSYSGSSYNSPLHF. For the CDR3, the DNA is TGTGCCAGCAGTTACTCGGGGAGCTCCTATAATTCACCCCTCCACTTT.

This rearrangement joins TRBV2 to TRBJ1-5; D might be TRBD1 (6 bases). This CDR3 contains 15 residues. Germline CDR1 and CDR2: SNHLY and FYNNEI. The V and J ends lost 6 bases and 0 bases respectively, with 12 bases between them. The CDR3 bases are TGTGCCAGCAGCCGCGGGACACCTAGCAATCAGCCCCAGCATTTT. Translated: CASSRGTPSNQPQHF. The full variable domain, rest sourced from reference TRBV2 and TRBJ1-5, is EPEVTQTPSHQVTQMGQEVILRCVPISNHLYFYWYRQILGQKVEFLVSFYNNEISEKSEIFDDQFSVERPDGSNFTLKIRSTKLEDSAMYFCASSRGTPSNQPQHFGDGTRLSIL.

For this clone: A read error may produce the germline difference seen at one junction end. The rearrangement uses TRBV5-1 and TRBJ2-1; no firm D call. CDR3 length: 16 residues. The germline V gene has CDR1 SGHRS and CDR2 YFSETQ. The CDR3 loop is CASSPSPRWIYIEQFF. In DNA form, the CDR3 reads TGCGCCAGCAGCCCCAGCCCACGGTGGATTTACATTGAGCAGTTCTTC.

This clone was picked up a small number of times. The chain has TRBV2 and TRBJ2-7; D is perhaps TRBD2 (6 bases). Per the germline V gene, CDR1 is SNHLY and CDR2 is FYNNEI. The length of the CDR3 is 12 residues. V lost 6 bases and J 5 bases, leaving 11 bases between the germline ends. The CDR3 DNA follows: TGTGCCAGCAGGGGCCGCGGGAACGAGCAGTACTTC. Amino acid sequence: CASRGRGNEQYF.

This clone was observed a single time. This sequence joins TRBV30 and TRBJ2-7; perhaps TRBD2 as D (5 bases). V was shortened by 2 bases and J by 3 bases, with 5 bases between the two germline ends. CDR1 and CDR2 from the germline V gene are GTSNPN and SVGIG (reference sequence). The CDR3 runs to 11 residues. CDR3 in DNA: TGTGCCTGGAGTCGGGACTACGAGCAGTACTTC. As protein: CAWSRDYEQYF.

The chain combines TRBV30 with TRBJ1-2; 10 nucleotides agree with TRBD1. After removal of 0 bases from V and 8 bases from J, the junction contained 3 bases not matched to a gene. Germline CDR1 and CDR2: GTSNPN and SVGIG (reference sequence). The CDR3 sequence is 13 residues long. CDR3 amino acids: CAWSVGTGDGYTF. CDR3 nucleotide sequence: TGTGCCTGGAGTGTAGGGACAGGGGACGGCTACACCTTC.

This clone was recorded a few times. The V gene is TRBV5-1, the J gene TRBJ1-5; D is undetermined. Germline assignment: CDR1 SGHRS and CDR2 YFSETQ. This CDR3 is built from 13 residues. Trimming pared 0 bases from V and 0 bases from J, leaving 1 base between. This CDR3 is CASSLGSNQPQHF. DNA of the CDR3: TGCGCCAGCAGCTTGGGTAGCAATCAGCCCCAGCATTTT.

V gene TRBV15 combines with J gene TRBJ2-5, with TRBD2 identical over 13 bases. There are 14 residues in the CDR3. Unmatched junction bases numbered 4, after V lost 8 bases and J lost 4 bases. Germline lookup yields CDR1 LNHNV and CDR2 YYDKDF (reference sequence). CDR3 loop: CATAGTSGAETQYF. The DNA for the CDR3 is TGTGCCACCGCCGGGACTAGCGGGGCAGAGACCCAGTACTTC.

This clone occurred many times. This chain links TRBV6-1 with TRBJ2-5; TRBD2 aligns across 7 bases. V shed 0 bases, J shed 3 bases, and the junction held 7 bases outside the gene matches. This CDR3 region has 16 residues. Germline V gene sequence: CDR1 MNHNS, CDR2 SASEGT. CDR3 amino acids: CASSEAGAGVKETQYF. CDR3 in DNA: TGTGCCAGCAGTGAAGCGGGTGCGGGGGTTAAAGAGACCCAGTACTTC.

As to this clone: An end of the junction does not agree with germline; a read error may underlie this. This sequence joins TRBV28 and TRBJ2-7, with D hard to call. Germline assignment: CDR1 MDHEN and CDR2 SYDVKM. CDR3 length: 12 residues. The CDR3 is CASRYLDGMSHF. CDR3 sequence (DNA): TGTGCCAGCAGATACCTCGATGGGATGAGCCACTTC.

In this sample, this clone turned up once. The J gene is TRBJ2-2, the V gene TRBV7-3; 8 bases fit TRBD2. V was pared by 4 bases and J by 3 bases, with 4 bases of the junction left unmatched. CDR1 is SGHTA and CDR2 is FQGTGA in the germline V gene. The CDR3 spans 15 residues. Here the CDR3 DNA reads TGTGCCAGCAGCTCCCGCGGGGGGTACACCGGGGAGCTGTTTTTT. Translated, it gives CASSSRGGYTGELFF.

The V and J genes are TRBV29-1 and TRBJ2-7; 10 bases fit TRBD1. CDR1 SQVTM and CDR2 ANQGSEA come from the germline V gene. This CDR3 region has 14 residues. V lost 6 bases to trimming and J lost 6 bases; unmatched junction nucleotides: 11. CDR3 residues: CSVVPGQGSGEQYF. CDR3 DNA: TGCAGCGTCGTACCGGGACAGGGGTCGGGCGAGCAGTACTTC.

The chain is built from TRBV6-1 and TRBJ2-2; 9 nucleotides agree with TRBD1. Germline V lookup: CDR1 MNHNS, CDR2 SASEGT. V trimming: 6 bases; J trimming: 9 bases; junction bases outside the gene matches: 5. CDR3 length equals 13 residues. CDR3 in amino acids: CASRKDRGWELFF. CDR3 sequence (DNA): TGTGCCAGCAGGAAGGACAGGGGTTGGGAGCTGTTTTTT.

J is TRBJ2-7 and V is TRBV9; the match to TRBD2 covers 12 bases. This CDR3 region has 17 residues. V was pared by 0 bases and J by 3 bases, with 7 bases of the junction left unmatched. Looked up from germline, CDR1 is SGDLS and CDR2 is YYNGEE. The CDR3 sequence is CASSVAPSGGAHYEQYF. Written as DNA, the CDR3 is TGTGCCAGCAGCGTAGCGCCTAGCGGGGGGGCCCACTACGAGCAGTACTTC.

The chain is built from TRBV5-1 and TRBJ2-1; D possibly corresponds to TRBD1 (7 bases). The CDR3 contains 18 residues. V was shortened by 4 bases and J by 6 bases, with 26 bases between the two germline ends. Looked up from germline, CDR1 is SGHRS and CDR2 is YFSETQ. The CDR3 is CASSTGEQGGPLFNEQFF. In nucleotides, the CDR3 is TGCGCCAGCAGCACAGGCGAGCAGGGGGGACCCCTTTTCAATGAGCAGTTCTTC.

The chain employs TRBV7-9 and TRBJ2-2; TRBD1 agrees at 8 bases. The CDR3 has 14 residues. The germline V gene has CDR1 SEHNR and CDR2 FQNEAQ (reference sequence). Trimming at V came to 4 bases and at J to 5 bases, leaving 3 bases not matched to a gene. CDR3 nucleotides: TGTGCCAGCAGCTCCAGGGGGCGGACCGGGGAGCTGTTTTTT. Translating gives CASSSRGRTGELFF.

This chain uses TRBV27 with TRBJ1-6, with 7 bases matching TRBD1. The CDR3 has 15 amino acids. Losses at the gene ends were 7 bases for V and 6 bases for J; bases not matched to a gene: 9. Per the germline V gene, CDR1 is MNHEY and CDR2 is SMNVEV (reference sequence). The CDR3 nucleotides read TGTGCCAGCACCATCACCCGGGACAGTAATTCACCCCTCCACTTT. Its protein is CASTITRDSNSPLHF.